Reported below is one TCR beta chain. The antigen it recognizes is unknown. Base-call qualities are not available, and no considerably larger clone is one nucleotide away. The germline V gene provides CDR1 SNHLY and CDR2 FYNNEI. The CDR3 goes from the cysteine to the phenylalanine over 14 residues. The read is trimmed to its CDR3 DNA, 42 bases read in frame from base 1. Compared with germline, V lacks 6 bases and J lacks 0 bases; bases without a gene match: 1. The first patient joined ICON in 2016, and enrollment wrapped up when the last patient was enrolled in 2018. In a subcohort of under 95 patients, fresh tumor and matched uninvolved tissue were collected for in-depth immune analyses, with TCR sequencing among those analyses. DNA for TCR sequencing was isolated from bulk tissue, and no cell sorting was done. The immunoSEQ assay used for TCR sequencing gave the T-cell fraction in both tumor and uninvolved lung tissue. The study's own analysis went as follows. For survival analysis, patients were divided into high (upper tertile) and low (lower two tertiles) T-cell fraction groups, which were compared by log-rank test. A signed-rank test was used to test differences in T-cell fraction between paired tumor and uninvolved lung samples. Held by TCRdb, this immuneACCESS table contains in-frame sequences only and omits some clones. Under half of the omission traces to an unresolved V gene where checked; the cause of the rest is unknown. V and J calls and clone size are as listed in that table; D and trimming were resolved from the DNA. Here the sample has approximately 7,400 clones; 70% to 80% occur a single time. The ten largest make up about 5.2% of the sample.

This entry comes from a study of tumor-infiltrating lymphocytes in localized non-small cell lung cancer (dated by TCRdb to the early 2020s). About the full investigation: The cohort covered several histologies, both smokers and never-smokers, and patients whose samples were collected after neoadjuvant chemotherapy. In total, the ICON cohort consisted of some 160 surgical patients with localized non-small cell lung cancer who had their tumors resected. For a few dozen patients, immunoSEQ T-cell fraction was compared between paired tumor and uninvolved lung. The same patients underwent several integrated assays, with TCR sequencing performed together with flow cytometry, multiplex immunofluorescence, RNA-seq, exome sequencing and proteomics. Resected tumor tissue and uninvolved lung tissue described as non-adjacent to the tumor were contributed by each patient, with both tissues obtained from the same patient.

Overall study outcomes, separate from this receptor: In line with immunofluorescence CD3 counts, TCRbeta sequencing supported higher T cell infiltration in tumors compared with uninvolved lung tissue. No difference in TCR-derived T-cell fraction was observed between the flow cytometry-defined immunotypes IM1 (good prognosis) and IM2 (poor prognosis). Because different assays used different pieces of the same tissue, technical variation could not be distinguished from intratumor heterogeneity. Because assay coverage varied across patients depending on available tissue quantity, TCR sequencing was performed for only a subset of the cohort.

The material sequenced was uninvolved lung tissue not adjacent to the tumor. Rearrangement joined TRBV2 to TRBJ1-4; TRBD1 fits 7 bases in the junction. The clonotype was recovered from a human donor with non-small cell lung cancer. The sequenced DNA: TGTGCCAGCAGGACAGGGTCAACTAATGAAAAACTGTTTTTT. This gives the protein CASRTGSTNEKLFF.